The TCR beta chain described here comes from a study of cytomegalovirus exposure and HLA in healthy donors. Assay: immunoSEQ multiplex PCR; the TCRdb copy retains only in-frame clones and omits some. The data contain 100,000 to 150,000 clones, about 87% of them singletons. The sequenced sample consisted of PBMCs. The TCR was taken from a woman in her late teens or twenties in good health and CMV-seronegative.

CDR3 loop: CASRGVGEQFF. In DNA, the CDR3 is TGTGCCAGCAGGGGAGTAGGGGAGCAGTTCTTC. The chain uses TRBV9 and TRBJ2-1; the D gene is possibly TRBD2 (5 bases). The CDR3 is 11 amino acids. In germline, CDR1 is SGDLS, CDR2 YYNGEE. V was clipped by 5 bases and J by 10 bases, with 10 bases between them.